The 32 T cell receptor beta chains given below trace back to one sample, sequenced in a study of blood T cell repertoires in COVID-19 (TCRdb year 2020). The library was made by the immunoSEQ multiplex PCR assay. The clones in this table, taken by TCRdb from immuneACCESS, are in-frame only. Not every clone is retained; where verified, under half of the shortfall comes from an unresolved V gene, and the cause of the rest is unknown. Here the sample has about 200,000 clones; about 80% occur a single time. The top ten hold about 15% of the sample. The sequenced material came from PBMCs or T cells enriched from blood (not recorded which). These receptor sequences come from a man aged 35 to 55 who had recovered from COVID-19.

The V call is TRBV4-1, the J call TRBJ2-7; TRBD1 agrees at 10 bases. The CDR3 has 15 residues. V lost 4 bases to trimming and J lost 4 bases; unmatched junction nucleotides: 7. CDR1 is MGHRA and CDR2 is YSYEKL in the germline V gene. For the CDR3, the DNA is TGCGCCAGCAGCCTCATGACAGGGGGCGAGTACGAGCAGTACTTC. Translated: CASSLMTGGEYEQYF.

The chain has TRBV28 and TRBJ2-7, with a weak D call TRBD1 (5 bases). Germline loops: CDR1 MDHEN, CDR2 SYDVKM. The CDR3 runs to 14 residues. V was cut by 7 bases and J by 2 bases, with 15 bases left in between. The CDR3 DNA reads TGTGCCAGCACCCCTGGGGCGCCGGCCTACGAGCAGTACTTC. Translation gives CASTPGAPAYEQYF.

This clone came up a few times. V is TRBV30 and J is TRBJ1-2, with D tentatively TRBD1 (5 bases). Germline V gene data show CDR1 as GTSNPN and CDR2 as SVGIG (reference sequence). Trimming took 2 bases from V and 6 from J, leaving 19 bases between them. The CDR3 covers 15 residues. The CDR3 spells CAWSTPGDGGDGYTF. CDR3 nucleotide sequence: TGTGCCTGGAGTACCCCCGGGGATGGAGGGGATGGCTACACCTTC.

The sample holds one count of this clone. The chain combines TRBV6-6 with TRBJ2-7, with D perhaps matching TRBD2 (6 bases). Deletions cut 5 bases from V and 1 base from J, with 15 bases between. There are 15 residues in the CDR3. CDR1 MNHNY and CDR2 SVGAGI come from the germline V gene (reference sequence). The CDR3 region has the DNA TGTGCCAGCAGTGATCCGGGACTGATTTCCTACGAGCAGTACTTC. As protein: CASSDPGLISYEQYF.

The V and J genes are TRBV28 and TRBJ2-3, with TRBD1 identical over 9 bases. The CDR3 loop spans 16 amino acids. J lost 5 bases, V lost 5 bases, and 11 bases had no gene match. Germline CDR1 and CDR2: MDHEN and SYDVKM. CDR3 loop: CASSIFTGQGLDTQYF. The CDR3 DNA follows: TGTGCCAGCAGTATCTTTACGGGACAGGGTCTAGATACGCAGTATTTT.

This clone has ten or more counts. This chain links TRBV6-5 with TRBJ1-5; a possible D gene is TRBD1 (6 bases). Trimming cost V 4 bases and J 5 bases, with 15 bases left between them. CDR3 length: 15 amino acids. In germline, CDR1 is MNHEY, CDR2 SVGAGI. The CDR3 bases are TGTGCCAGCAGTTTACCTCGACAGGCCCATCAGCCCCAGCATTTT. Amino acid sequence: CASSLPRQAHQPQHF.

The chain joins TRBV27 to TRBJ2-1; D perhaps matches TRBD2 (6 bases). In germline, CDR1 is MNHEY, CDR2 SMNVEV (reference sequence). V lost 4 bases, J lost 9 bases, and 13 bases lay in between. The CDR3 consists of 13 residues. CDR3 region: CASSSREQSEQFF. As DNA, the CDR3 is TGTGCCAGCAGTTCCCGGGAGCAGTCTGAGCAGTTCTTC.

This sequence joins TRBV7-8 and TRBJ1-1; D remains unclear. CDR1 and CDR2 (germline): SGHVS, FQNEAQ. CDR3 size: 13 residues. The V end lost 1 base, the J end lost 2 bases, and 5 bases lay between the germline ends. Written as DNA, the CDR3 is TGTGCCAGCAGCTTAGAGCGAAACACTGAAGCTTTCTTT. It specifies CASSLERNTEAFF.

The chain recombines TRBV6-6 with TRBJ1-5; 9 bases match TRBD1. The CDR3 is 16 residues long. V shed 6 bases, J shed 5 bases, and the junction held 11 bases outside the gene matches. Per the germline V gene, CDR1 is MNHNY and CDR2 is SVGAGI (reference sequence). In DNA, the CDR3 is TGTGCCAGCAGGCCCGGGACAGGGTTGAAGGATCAGCCCCAGCATTTT. Amino acid sequence: CASRPGTGLKDQPQHF.

The chain is built from TRBV2 and TRBJ1-6, with D perhaps TRBD1 (5 bases). Looked up from germline, CDR1 is SNHLY and CDR2 is FYNNEI. The CDR3 covers 14 residues. Between the trimmed V and J ends, which lost 5 bases and 5 bases, there was a span of 10 bases. CDR3 region: CASSFGGNNSPLHF. CDR3 nucleotides: TGTGCCAGCAGTTTCGGGGGGAATAATTCACCCCTCCACTTT. The full variable domain, rest sourced from reference TRBV2 and TRBJ1-6, is EPEVTQTPSHQVTQMGQEVILRCVPISNHLYFYWYRQILGQKVEFLVSFYNNEISEKSEIFDDQFSVERPDGSNFTLKIRSTKLEDSAMYFCASSFGGNNSPLHFGNGTRLTVT.

V gene TRBV2 combines with J gene TRBJ2-3, with TRBD2 as a possible D gene (6 bases). The CDR3 totals 13 residues. Per the germline V gene, CDR1 is SNHLY and CDR2 is FYNNEI. V lost 8 bases and J lost 6, with 15 bases in between. The CDR3 loop reads CASCPSVMDTQYF. The CDR3 nucleotides read TGTGCCAGCTGTCCTAGCGTGATGGATACGCAGTATTTT.

Points on this clone: The sample carries other DNA sequences with the same CDR3. The chain has TRBV5-1 and TRBJ2-1, with TRBD2 matching over 8 bases. The V segment lost 5 bases and the J segment 0 bases; nucleotides outside the gene matches: 4. CDR3 length: 15 amino acids. From germline, CDR1 is SGHRS and CDR2 YFSETQ. The CDR3 region has the DNA TGCGCCAGCAGACTGAGCGGGAGCTCCTACAATGAGCAGTTCTTC. Encoded protein: CASRLSGSSYNEQFF. Looking up the rest from reference TRBV5-1 and TRBJ2-1 gives the full variable domain: KAGVTQTPRYLIKTRGQQVTLSCSPISGHRSVSWYQQTPGQGLQFLFEYFSETQRNKGNFPGRFSGRQFSNSRSEMNVSTLELGDSALYLCASRLSGSSYNEQFFGPGTRLTVL.

The CDR3 DNA reads as TGCAGCGTTGCTGAGGATACGCAGTATTTT. Translated, it gives CSVAEDTQYF. This chain joins TRBV29-1 and TRBJ2-3, with D hard to call. Trimming removed 4 bases from V and 6 bases from J, with 5 bases in between. Germline-derived CDR1 and CDR2 are SQVTM and ANQGSEA. There are 10 residues in the CDR3.

The chain employs TRBV7-2 and TRBJ2-7; a weak D match, TRBD1 (7 bases). The CDR3 is made up of 14 amino acids. CDR1 and CDR2 from the germline V gene are SGHTA and FQGNSA. Trimming stripped 2 bases from V and 3 bases from J, with 11 bases between. This CDR3 is CASSLQGGGYEQYF. The CDR3 DNA reads TGTGCCAGCAGCTTACAGGGGGGAGGCTACGAGCAGTACTTC.

The chain recombines TRBV6-4 with TRBJ2-3; 10 bases are shared with TRBD1. The germline V gene encodes CDR1 MRHNA and CDR2 SNTAGT. Trimming took 6 bases from V and 4 from J; bases not matched to a gene: 4. The CDR3 spans 14 residues. Here the CDR3 reads CASRRDRGADTQYF. CDR3 sequence (DNA): TGTGCCAGCAGGAGGGACAGGGGAGCAGATACGCAGTATTTT.

The chain has TRBV6-4 and TRBJ2-7; D may be TRBD2 (6 bases). Per germline, CDR1 MRHNA and CDR2 SNTAGT. With 6 bases removed from V and 7 bases from J, the gap between germline ends came to 7 bases. CDR3 size: 10 residues. The CDR3 spells CASRAGEQYF. CDR3 nucleotides: TGTGCCAGCAGGGCGGGGGAGCAGTACTTC.

The chain employs TRBV5-4 and TRBJ2-3; D unclear. V lost 2 bases, J lost 0 bases, and 10 bases lay in between. Germline V CDR1 and CDR2: SGHNT, YYREEE (reference sequence). There are 15 residues in the CDR3. CDR3 sequence (DNA): TGTGCCAGCAGCTTTCCGTCGGTCAGCACAGATACGCAGTATTTT. Protein sequence: CASSFPSVSTDTQYF.

This sequence joins TRBV29-1 and TRBJ2-5; a weak D match, TRBD2 (5 bases). This CDR3 spans 10 amino acids. Germline-derived CDR1 and CDR2 are SQVTM and ANQGSEA. V lost 8 bases and J lost 5, with 9 bases in between. CDR3 DNA: TGCAGCCTCGGGAAGGAGACCCAGTACTTC. Translating gives CSLGKETQYF.

The rearrangement joins TRBV27 to TRBJ2-1; D is uncertain. Per germline, CDR1 MNHEY and CDR2 SMNVEV (reference sequence). Deletions cut 4 bases from V and 0 bases from J, with 10 bases between. The CDR3 is made up of 15 amino acids. The CDR3 DNA is TGTGCCAGCAGTTCCTCCCTGAGCTCCTACAATGAGCAGTTCTTC. Translating it yields CASSSSLSSYNEQFF.

The chain combines TRBV18 with TRBJ2-4, with TRBD2 matching 8 bases. The V segment lost 0 bases and the J segment 12 bases; nucleotides outside the gene matches: 4. Germline assignment: CDR1 KGHSH and CDR2 LQKENI. The CDR3 has 13 residues. Here the CDR3 reads CASSPPAGGGQYF. The CDR3 DNA follows: TGTGCCAGCTCACCACCTGCGGGGGGAGGTCAGTACTTC.

The chain couples TRBV5-1 to TRBJ1-1; D unclear. V lost 4 bases, J lost 4 bases, and 11 bases lay in between. Germline-derived CDR1 and CDR2 are SGHRS and YFSETQ. The CDR3 is 13 residues long. CDR3 nucleotide sequence: TGCGCCAGCAGCCTGGCTGAGGGCACTGAAGCTTTCTTT. This sequence encodes CASSLAEGTEAFF. Filled out from reference TRBV5-1 and TRBJ1-1, the complete variable domain reads KAGVTQTPRYLIKTRGQQVTLSCSPISGHRSVSWYQQTPGQGLQFLFEYFSETQRNKGNFPGRFSGRQFSNSRSEMNVSTLELGDSALYLCASSLAEGTEAFFGQGTRLTVV.

The gene calls are TRBV30 and TRBJ1-3; tentative D call: TRBD1 (6 bases). This CDR3 is 15 amino acids long. Trimming removed 3 bases from V and 0 bases from J, with 12 bases in between. Germline V gene data show CDR1 as GTSNPN and CDR2 as SVGIG (reference sequence). CDR3: CAWSDGQFSGNTIYF. The CDR3 nucleotides read TGTGCCTGGAGCGACGGACAGTTCTCTGGAAACACCATATATTTT.

This clone has more than one count but fewer than ten. This chain connects TRBV5-5 to TRBJ2-4; 10 positions match TRBD1. Germline assignment: CDR1 SGHKS and CDR2 YYEKEE (reference sequence). V was pared by 0 bases and J by 0 bases, with 3 bases of the junction left unmatched. The CDR3 runs to 17 residues. The CDR3 loop reads CASSLGWDRGAKNIQYF. In DNA form, the CDR3 reads TGTGCCAGCAGCTTGGGATGGGACAGGGGAGCCAAAAACATTCAGTACTTC.

The V gene is TRBV5-4, the J gene TRBJ1-3, with TRBD1 matching 9 bases. J was trimmed by 4 bases and V by 4 bases; bases with no gene match: 9. The CDR3 consists of 16 residues. CDR1 is SGHNT, CDR2 YYREEE, per germline (reference sequence). The DNA for the CDR3 is TGTGCCAGCAGCATCAGGCGGACAGGGGCAGGAAACACCATATATTTT. Residues: CASSIRRTGAGNTIYF.

The chain combines TRBV19 with TRBJ1-2; the D is unclear. There are 15 residues in the CDR3. Per the germline V gene, CDR1 is LNHDA and CDR2 is SQIVND (reference sequence). The V and J ends lost 4 bases and 0 bases respectively, with 12 bases between them. In DNA form, the CDR3 reads TGTGCCAGTAGTAATCAGCGATCCGCTAACTATGGCTACACCTTC. The encoded protein is CASSNQRSANYGYTF.

The rearrangement joins TRBV7-9 to TRBJ2-1; 10 bases line up with TRBD2. Trimming at V came to 3 bases and at J to 8 bases, leaving 7 bases not matched to a gene. The length of the CDR3 is 15 residues. Germline CDR1 reads SEHNR; CDR2 reads FQNEAQ (reference sequence). CDR3 sequence reads: CASSFPSGSSHEQFF. The CDR3 coding sequence is TGTGCCAGCAGCTTCCCTAGCGGGAGTTCCCATGAGCAGTTCTTC.

The V and J genes are TRBV11-1 and TRBJ2-7; perhaps TRBD1 as D (6 bases). The CDR3 covers 14 residues. Germline CDR1 SGHAT, CDR2 FQDESV (reference sequence). Trimming removed 4 bases from V and 5 bases from J, with 15 bases in between. CDR3: CASSSWGQRDEQYF. In nucleotides, the CDR3 is TGTGCCAGCAGCTCATGGGGGCAGAGGGACGAGCAGTACTTC.

V and J are TRBV11-2 and TRBJ2-1; 9 bases match TRBD2. Looked up from germline, CDR1 is SGHAT and CDR2 is FQNNGV. The CDR3 sequence is 18 residues long. The V gene end was trimmed by 1 base and the J gene end by 8 bases; junction bases not matched to a gene: 15. CDR3 in DNA: TGTGCCAGCAGCTTAGGCGCTAACTGGGCGGGAGGGACCGATGAGCAGTTCTTC. Translation gives CASSLGANWAGGTDEQFF.

CDR3 nucleotide sequence: TGTGCCAGTAGCTGGACAGGAGGGAATCAGCCCCAGCATTTT. Residues: CASSWTGGNQPQHF. The chain has TRBV19 and TRBJ1-5; 7 bases line up with TRBD1. The trim removed 6 bases at V and 4 bases at J, leaving 6 bases unmatched. This CDR3 spans 14 amino acids. The germline V gene has CDR1 LNHDA and CDR2 SQIVND (reference sequence).

The rearrangement joins TRBV15 to TRBJ2-5; 12 nucleotides agree with TRBD2. The CDR3 has 15 residues. Germline-derived CDR1 and CDR2 are LNHNV and YYDKDF (reference sequence). With 1 base clipped from V and 4 bases from J, the junction kept 1 base outside the gene matches. DNA for the CDR3: TGTGCCACCAGCAGAGCGACTAGCGGGGGAGAGACCCAGTACTTC. Translation gives CATSRATSGGETQYF.

V usage is TRBV28 and J usage is TRBJ2-5, with 7 bases that match TRBD2. Germline lookup yields CDR1 MDHEN and CDR2 SYDVKM. With V trimmed by 3 bases and J by 3 bases, 4 bases remained unmatched. The CDR3 spans 14 residues. CDR3 in amino acids: CASSLQGGKETQYF. The CDR3 DNA follows: TGTGCCAGCAGTTTGCAGGGAGGGAAAGAGACCCAGTACTTC.

V usage is TRBV3-1 (or the pseudogene TRBV3-2) and J usage is TRBJ1-2; unclear D gene. The CDR3 consists of 14 residues. Germline CDR1 and CDR2: LGHDT and YNNKEL (reference sequence). V was cut by 4 bases and J by 1 base, with 10 bases left in between. CDR3 loop: CASSPIRVNYGYTF. The CDR3 coding sequence is TGTGCCAGCAGCCCAATTCGGGTTAACTATGGCTACACCTTC.